The present T cell receptor beta chain was sequenced within a study of early T cells in non-severe SARS-CoV-2 infection (dated by TCRdb to the early 2020s). Broadly, across the study: Because TCR sequencing was done on bulk RNA from unsorted whole blood, the alpha and beta chains could not be paired.

Library construction relied on 5' RACE. Sequencing used a NextSeq 500. Unique molecular identifiers were attached to individual cDNA molecules in the TCR library protocol so that sequencing error and PCR bias could be corrected. TCR alpha and beta chains were both sequenced, and the abundances of alpha and beta sequences in each sample were closely correlated with each other. Per the authors' processing: Decombinator V4 was used to perform V gene, J gene and CDR3 annotation of TCR sequences. Expanded TCRs were defined as changing significantly between any two time points under a Poisson model with p below 0.0001. TCR abundances were normalised to the total number of TCRs sequenced per sample and expressed as counts per million. MAIT TCRs were defined by TRAV1-2 paired with TRAJ12, TRAJ20 or TRAJ33, and iNKT TCRs by TRAV10 paired with TRAJ18. VDJdb, accessed 1 November 2021, was searched for CMV, EBV and SARS-CoV-2 annotated TCRs, with TCRs annotated for multiple antigens excluded. TCRdb redid the processing of the public reads, applying fastp at Q25 and MiXCR, and retained in-frame beta chains. Here each entry gathers all rows of one CDR3 protein and keeps the most common genes and DNA. The V and J calls come from TCRdb's annotation, not from the publication. The sample data list some 28,000 distinct CDR3 sequences, and 9.5% to 10% of these were observed just once. Roughly 15% of the sample belongs to the ten largest clones.

Results the study describes overall, beyond this receptor: Matching against VDJdb was skewed toward anti-spike CD8 responses, likely underestimated virus-specific expansions, and missed private and CD4 specificities.

Concerning this clonotype: Its recognized antigen is unknown. No base quality information exists; no much larger clone differs at one position.

A case-control design nested within a healthcare worker cohort in London, UK, was used, with weekly nasopharyngeal swab PCR tests and blood sampling performed. Healthcare workers were recruited between 23 and 31 March 2020, during the week of the UK lockdown, and were followed weekly for up to about 15 weeks. Sequences MNHNY (CDR1) and SVGAGI (CDR2) are obtained from the germline V gene (reference sequence). The germline V end is reduced by 5 bases and the J end by 4 bases; junction bases left unmatched: 3. From the cysteine up to the phenylalanine, the CDR3 has a length of 13 residues. The kept DNA is CDR3 alone, 39 bases in frame from the first base.

The sample comprised whole blood. This TCR came from an adult who was a healthcare worker with PCR-confirmed SARS-CoV-2 infection or an uninfected control (not recorded which). The rearrangement joined TRBV6-6 to TRBJ2-7; TRBD1 agrees with 9 junctional bases. The CDR3 region has the sequence CASSEDRGYEQYF. The sequenced DNA: TGTGCCAGCAGTGAGGACAGGGGTTACGAGCAGTACTTC.